These 25 T cell receptor beta chains share one sample of origin, sequenced in a study of CD8 T cells in Susac syndrome. Roughly 0.45 to 1 ug RNA was reverse transcribed with random hexamers. From the immunoSEQ multiplex PCR reads, TCRdb called clonotypes with MiXCR, one entry per CDR3 protein. The table lists 150,000 to 200,000 distinct CDR3 sequences, 85% to 95% of them singletons. Sequencing was done on a sample of CD4+ T cells from PBMCs. The receptors here all came from a human donor in good health.

CDR3 residues: CASSQATISTQYF. The CDR3 DNA reads as TGTGCCAGCAGCCAAGCCACGATTTCTACGCAGTATTTT. The chain uses TRBV3-1 and TRBJ2-3; D unresolved. There are 13 residues in the CDR3. Per the germline V gene, CDR1 is LGHDT and CDR2 is YNNKEL (reference sequence). The V gene lost 1 base and the J gene lost 8 bases, with 10 bases spanning the gap.

The chain couples TRBV7-2 to TRBJ1-1; weak D call: TRBD1 (6 bases). This CDR3 spans 13 amino acids. The V gene lost 1 base and the J gene lost 7 bases, with 10 bases spanning the gap. Germline V gene data show CDR1 as SGHTA and CDR2 as FQGNSA. CDR3 sequence: CASSLVKGGEAFF. The CDR3 DNA follows: TGTGCCAGCAGCTTAGTAAAGGGGGGTGAAGCTTTCTTT.

V and J are TRBV7-2 and TRBJ1-1, with D uncertain. The germline V gene encodes CDR1 SGHTA and CDR2 FQGNSA. The CDR3 extends over 12 amino acids. V lost 5 bases and J 5 bases, leaving 9 bases between the germline ends. The CDR3 coding sequence is TGTGCCAGCAGCGGGCTCGGGACTGAAGCTTTCTTT. It codes for CASSGLGTEAFF.

The chain joins TRBV3-1 to TRBJ1-2, with a possible D match to TRBD1 (5 bases). Germline-derived CDR1 and CDR2 are LGHDT and YNNKEL (reference sequence). V lost 4 bases to trimming and J lost 6 bases, with 18 bases between them. This CDR3 contains 15 residues. The CDR3 sequence is CASSPRGVGGDGYTF. The CDR3 DNA is TGTGCCAGCAGCCCACGGGGGGTCGGAGGGGATGGCTACACCTTC. The full variable domain, in which reference TRBV3-1 and TRBJ1-2 provide the parts outside the CDR3, is DTAVSQTPKYLVTQMGNDKSIKCEQNLGHDTMYWYKQDSKKFLKIMFSYNNKELIINETVPNRFSPKSPDKAHLNLHINSLELGDSAVYFCASSPRGVGGDGYTFGSGTRLTVV.

In DNA form, the CDR3 reads TGCGCCAGCAGCCGGGGACAGTTCGCCTACAATGAGCAGTTCTTC. It codes for CASSRGQFAYNEQFF. The V call is TRBV5-1, the J call TRBJ2-1; TRBD1 matches 7 bases. The CDR3 is 15 residues long. The germline V gene has CDR1 SGHRS and CDR2 YFSETQ. V dropped 4 bases and J dropped 2; count of bases not matched to a gene: 6.

The chain employs TRBV20-1 and TRBJ2-1; D remains ambiguous. V was clipped by 3 bases and J by 0 bases, with 12 bases between them. The CDR3 consists of 15 residues. CDR1 DFQATT and CDR2 SNEGSKA come from the germline V gene (reference sequence). As DNA, the CDR3 is TGCAGTGCTAGCATTGGGCTCAGCTCCTACAATGAGCAGTTCTTC. Translation: CSASIGLSSYNEQFF.

The chain joins TRBV6-2 or TRBV6-3 to TRBJ1-2, with D tentatively TRBD1 (5 bases). The CDR3 is 14 amino acids. The V end lost 8 bases, the J end lost 2 bases, and 15 bases lay between the germline ends. The germline CDR1 and CDR2 sequences are MNHEY and SVGEGT. CDR3 nucleotides: TGTGCCAGCCGTCGGGCAGGGATCAACTATGGCTACACCTTC. This gives the protein CASRRAGINYGYTF.

The sample holds one count of this clonotype. The chain is built from TRBV6-5 and TRBJ2-1, with 7 bases fitting TRBD2. This CDR3 is built from 14 residues. Trimming took 2 bases from V and 8 from J; bases not matched to a gene: 6. In germline, CDR1 is MNHEY, CDR2 SVGAGI. The CDR3 reads CASSYERGPYEQFF. CDR3 sequence (DNA): TGTGCCAGCAGTTACGAGCGGGGTCCCTATGAGCAGTTCTTC.

The chain recombines TRBV7-9 with TRBJ2-2; the D is unclear. Trimming stripped 6 bases from V and 2 bases from J, with 4 bases between. The germline CDR1 and CDR2 sequences are SEHNR and FQNEAQ (reference sequence). CDR3 length equals 12 residues. This CDR3 reads CASSFNTGELFF. The CDR3 nucleotides are TGTGCCAGCAGTTTTAACACCGGGGAGCTGTTTTTT.

This chain connects TRBV7-9 to TRBJ1-2, with a weak D call TRBD1 (5 bases). CDR1 is SEHNR, CDR2 FQNEAQ, per germline (reference sequence). CDR3 length: 16 amino acids. V gave up 1 base and J gave up 3 bases, with 15 bases separating them. The CDR3 DNA reads as TGTGCCAGCAGCTTAGGACGAGGGGTGACTGACTATGGCTACACCTTC. Protein: CASSLGRGVTDYGYTF. Drawing the rest from reference TRBV7-9 and TRBJ1-2, the complete variable domain is DTGVSQNPRHKITKRGQNVTFRCDPISEHNRLYWYRQTLGQGPEFLTYFQNEAQLEKSRLLSDRFSAERPKGSFSTLEIQRTEQGDSAMYLCASSLGRGVTDYGYTFGSGTRLTVV.

The chain joins TRBV15 to TRBJ2-4; TRBD1 agrees at 8 bases. J was trimmed by 7 bases and V by 6 bases; bases with no gene match: 11. CDR1 LNHNV and CDR2 YYDKDF come from the germline V gene (reference sequence). The CDR3 has 15 residues. Here the CDR3 reads CATSRMTGVGNIQYF. The CDR3 DNA follows: TGTGCCACCAGTCGGATGACAGGGGTTGGGAACATTCAGTACTTC.

V and J are TRBV7-6 and TRBJ2-6; D is perhaps TRBD1 (5 bases). CDR1 SGHVS and CDR2 FNYEAQ come from the germline V gene. Trimming took 4 bases from V and 4 from J, leaving 11 bases between them. CDR3 length equals 15 residues. This CDR3 reads CASSSAGLGANVLTF. The CDR3 nucleotides are TGTGCCAGCAGCTCAGCAGGGTTAGGGGCCAACGTCCTGACTTTC.

The chain recombines TRBV28 with TRBJ2-7, with a weak D call TRBD1 (5 bases). The germline V and J ends were trimmed by 6 bases and 2 bases, with 11 bases remaining between them. Germline V gene lookup returns CDR1 MDHEN and CDR2 SYDVKM. This CDR3 spans 13 amino acids. For the CDR3, the DNA is TGTGCCAGCAGCGCCGACAGCCCCTACGAGCAGTACGTC. Its translation: CASSADSPYEQYV.

The chain is built from TRBV9 and TRBJ1-5, with D hard to call. Trimming stripped 3 bases from V and 0 bases from J, with 7 bases between. The CDR3 totals 14 residues. CDR1 and CDR2 (germline): SGDLS, YYNGEE. CDR3 amino acids: CASSGGYSNQPQHF. The CDR3 DNA sequence: TGTGCCAGCAGCGGCGGCTATAGCAATCAGCCCCAGCATTTT.

The chain recombines TRBV19 with TRBJ1-1; D perhaps matches TRBD1 (5 bases). The ends were cut back, 10 bases at V and 3 bases at J, with 9 bases in the middle. The CDR3 runs to 11 residues. Germline V CDR1 and CDR2: LNHDA, SQIVND (reference sequence). For the CDR3, the DNA is TGTGCCACCAGGGTTTACACTGAAGCTTTCTTT. Amino acid sequence: CATRVYTEAFF.

This clonotype was picked up a small number of times. The chain is built from TRBV3-1 and TRBJ1-1; maybe TRBD1 (5 bases). CDR3 length equals 13 residues. The germline CDR1 and CDR2 sequences are LGHDT and YNNKEL (reference sequence). The ends were cut back, 3 bases at V and 3 bases at J, with 8 bases in the middle. The CDR3 DNA reads TGTGCCAGCAGCCATTGGGGGGACACTGAAGCTTTCTTT. Translated, it gives CASSHWGDTEAFF.

The genes are TRBV5-1 and TRBJ2-5; D possibly corresponds to TRBD1 (5 bases). The CDR3 is made up of 15 amino acids. From germline, CDR1 is SGHRS and CDR2 YFSETQ. The germline V and J ends were trimmed by 2 bases and 0 bases, with 11 bases remaining between them. In nucleotides, the CDR3 is TGCGCCAGCAGCTTCCTTGGGGCGAACCAAGAGACCCAGTACTTC. Its translation: CASSFLGANQETQYF.

V usage is TRBV27 and J usage is TRBJ1-1, with a tentative D call TRBD1 (5 bases). CDR1 MNHEY and CDR2 SMNVEV come from the germline V gene (reference sequence). Deletions cut 6 bases from V and 0 bases from J, with 17 bases between. This CDR3 spans 16 amino acids. DNA for the CDR3: TGTGCCAGCAGAACTCGGGGCGGGCGCATGAACACTGAAGCTTTCTTT. Its translation is CASRTRGGRMNTEAFF.

The chain couples TRBV28 to TRBJ2-7, with a possible D match to TRBD2 (6 bases). The length of the CDR3 is 12 residues. The V end lost 5 bases, the J end lost 6 bases, and 11 bases lay between the germline ends. Germline V lookup: CDR1 MDHEN, CDR2 SYDVKM. The DNA for the CDR3 is TGTGCCAGCAGTACCGGGGGTACCGAGCAGTACTTC. It is translated as CASSTGGTEQYF.

CDR3 region: CASSQAYTIYF. In nucleotides, the CDR3 is TGTGCCAGCAGCCAAGCATACACCATATATTTT. The J gene is TRBJ1-3, the V gene TRBV14; D gene unclear. Germline V gives CDR1 SGHDN, CDR2 FVKESK. The CDR3 contains 11 residues. Trimming removed 1 base from V and 8 bases from J, with 3 bases in between.

V is TRBV19 and J is TRBJ2-2; 7 nucleotides line up with TRBD1. Germline V lookup: CDR1 LNHDA, CDR2 SQIVND (reference sequence). The length of the CDR3 is 13 residues. With 5 bases clipped from V and 6 bases from J, the junction kept 3 bases outside the gene matches. The chain's CDR3 is CASSPTGAGELFF. In DNA form, the CDR3 reads TGTGCCAGTAGTCCAACAGGGGCCGGGGAGCTGTTTTTT.

The CDR3 bases are TGTGCCAGCAGCCCGGGACACTTGAGGGGTGAAGCTTTCTTT. This sequence encodes CASSPGHLRGEAFF. This chain connects TRBV6-2 or TRBV6-3 to TRBJ1-1; D might be TRBD1 (6 bases). The CDR3 length is 14 residues. Germline V gives CDR1 MNHEY, CDR2 SVGEGT. V gave up 6 bases and J gave up 7 bases, with 18 bases separating them.

The chain combines TRBV4-3 with TRBJ1-1; 11 bases map to TRBD1. CDR1 is LGHNA and CDR2 is YSLEER in the germline V gene. V lost 0 bases, J lost 11 bases, and 5 bases stayed unmatched. The CDR3 is made up of 14 amino acids. CDR3 coding DNA: TGCGCCAGCAGCCAAGAGGAGGGACAGGGGGGTGCTTTCTTT. Residues: CASSQEEGQGGAFF.

This chain links TRBV30 with TRBJ2-1, with TRBD2 matching over 9 bases. CDR3 size: 15 residues. V lost 0 bases, J lost 6 bases, and 6 bases stayed unmatched. The germline V gene has CDR1 GTSNPN and CDR2 SVGIG (reference sequence). The CDR3 sequence: CAWSVGPGLANEQFF. DNA for the CDR3: TGTGCCTGGAGTGTCGGCCCGGGACTAGCCAATGAGCAGTTCTTC.

This clonotype showed up just once. CDR3: CSVDAGTGAGAFF. The CDR3 DNA is TGCAGCGTTGATGCCGGGACAGGGGCCGGAGCTTTCTTT. V is TRBV29-1 and J is TRBJ1-1; 10 bases agree with TRBD1. Per germline, CDR1 SQVTM and CDR2 ANQGSEA. V lost 3 bases, J lost 10 bases, and 8 bases stayed unmatched. The CDR3 runs 13 residues. The full variable domain, completed using reference TRBV29-1 and TRBJ1-1, is SAVISQKPSRDICQRGTSLTIQCQVDSQVTMMFWYRQQPGQSLTLIATANQGSEATYESGFVIDKFPISRPNLTFSTLTVSNMSPEDSSIYLCSVDAGTGAGAFFGQGTRLTVV.